This TCR beta chain was found in a study of shared clonotypes between healthy human individuals. Findings and limits, study-wide: Clonotype sharing among the donors was expected to vary with sequencing depth.

A word on this clone: Antigen unknown.

The protocol was immunoSEQ multiplex PCR, while the TCRdb copy is restricted to in-frame clones and leaves out a portion. There are some 470,000 clones in the sample; less than 80% occur only once, and 10% to 15% lies in the top ten. Free of recent acute infections or vaccinations, the donors were healthy HIV-negative adults. The donor cohort consisted entirely of Caucasian adults residing in Nashville, Tennessee. The source material was PBMCs. This receptor was taken from a woman between 40 and 55 years old in good health. Some clones in this sample may be carry-over from other donors' samples.

This CDR3 is CASSEGLAGGLDYNEQFF. DNA for the CDR3: TGCGCCAGCAGCGAGGGACTAGCGGGAGGGCTAGACTACAATGAGCAGTTCTTC. The V gene is TRBV5-1, the J gene TRBJ2-1, with 16 bases identical to TRBD2. Germline loops: CDR1 SGHRS, CDR2 YFSETQ. The trim removed 4 bases at V and 3 bases at J, leaving 7 bases unmatched. CDR3 length: 18 amino acids.